These T cell receptor beta chains were read from a single sample in a study of blood T cell repertoires in COVID-19. Clones were read by immunoSEQ multiplex PCR, and TCRdb kept only the in-frame ones, dropping some. The data contain 350,000 to 550,000 clones, roughly 89% of them singletons. The sample taken for sequencing was peripheral blood. These receptors came from a woman aged 25-40 years with acute or convalescent COVID-19. Both conserved end residues are part of each CDR3. Fields, in order: V gene, D gene, J gene, CDR3 protein. A D gene is named only where the DNA matches it firmly.

>TRBV7-8|TRBD2|TRBJ2-5
CASRLSSGGVGETQYF
>TRBV7-9|NA|TRBJ2-3
CASSDRLDTDTQYF
>TRBV5-1|TRBD1|TRBJ1-1
CASSLDPIGTAGTEAFF
>TRBV11-1|TRBD2|TRBJ2-3
CASSSGTSIPDTQYF
>TRBV7-3|TRBD1|TRBJ1-5
CASSLILTDRGGNQPQHF
>TRBV5-1|NA|TRBJ1-1
CASSPAGGLNTEAFF
>TRBV30|NA|TRBJ1-4
CAWRIRGATNEKLFF
>TRBV5-1|TRBD1|TRBJ1-1
CASSLPDRGLMNTEAFF
>TRBV24-1|TRBD2|TRBJ2-3
CATGAGGSTDTQYF
>TRBV28|TRBD1|TRBJ2-1
CASSPQGVGKEFF
>TRBV14|TRBD2|TRBJ2-3
CASSPGPSGLAGGLGPDTQYF
>TRBV18|TRBD1|TRBJ1-5
CASSPGTGIRGNQPQHF
>TRBV6-5|TRBD1|TRBJ2-1
CASRFRDRGYEQFF
>TRBV29-1|TRBD1|TRBJ1-1
CSARGQGNTEAFF
>TRBV28|NA|TRBJ1-1
CAGGEGRVAEAFF
>TRBV7-9|NA|TRBJ2-3
CASSWGGTASTDTQYF
>TRBV10-3|NA|TRBJ2-7
CAISMSGSSYEQYF
>TRBV12-3/TRBV12-4|NA|TRBJ1-1
CASSFAGWTEAFF
>TRBV7-2|TRBD2|TRBJ2-1
CASRNLAGTIWDEQFF
>TRBV12-3/TRBV12-4|NA|TRBJ2-5
CASSFLTEETQYF
>TRBV19|NA|TRBJ1-1
CASSIRRRAFF
>TRBV2|TRBD1|TRBJ1-5
CASSERQGGNQPQHF
>TRBV7-2|TRBD2|TRBJ2-4
CASRRGLDKNIQYF
>TRBV15|TRBD1|TRBJ2-6
CATSRTGGVGANVLTF
>TRBV6-2/TRBV6-3|NA|TRBJ2-2
CASSFPGANTGELFF
>TRBV12-3/TRBV12-4|NA|TRBJ2-7
CASSLNRHYEQYF
>TRBV6-5|TRBD1|TRBJ2-7
CATGRPGTGGHEQYF
>TRBV27|NA|TRBJ2-2
CASSLYPLNTGELFF
>TRBV5-4|TRBD1|TRBJ2-6
CASRATDRAPSSGANVLTF
>TRBV13|TRBD2|TRBJ2-7
CASSLGLAGGSSYEQYF
>TRBV12-3/TRBV12-4|NA|TRBJ1-6
CASSSDFSPLHF
>TRBV19|TRBD1|TRBJ2-7
CASSRQGYEQYF
>TRBV10-3|NA|TRBJ1-3
CAISEQVSGNTIYF
>TRBV5-5|NA|TRBJ2-3
CASSWGAGAADTQYF
>TRBV5-4|TRBD1|TRBJ1-2
CASSFGTGSLYGYTF
>TRBV5-5|NA|TRBJ2-1
CASSASLGSYNEQFF
>TRBV5-1|NA|TRBJ1-2
CASSPTSPRGYGYTF
>TRBV24-1|TRBD1|TRBJ2-6
CATSDTTGGLISGANVLTF
>TRBV7-2|TRBD2|TRBJ2-7
CASSLGGSGGGYEQYF
>TRBV6-1|NA|TRBJ1-5
CASSELGANQPQHF
>TRBV4-1|TRBD2|TRBJ2-7
CASSQGGGLLGSYEQYF
>TRBV5-8|TRBD1|TRBJ1-1
CASSVRGRNTEAFF
>TRBV6-5|NA|TRBJ1-3
CASSYTATGNTIYF
>TRBV28|NA|TRBJ1-2
CASNEVTGRNYGYTF
>TRBV6-5|TRBD1|TRBJ1-2
CASTDRGNGYTF
>TRBV6-5|NA|TRBJ1-1
CASGSMTGNTEAFF
>TRBV5-4|NA|TRBJ1-4
CASSSGTSRGIEKLFF
>TRBV6-5|TRBD1|TRBJ1-5
CASKGTGELNQPQHF
>TRBV2|NA|TRBJ1-2
CASTPSYREKGYTF